A single sample is the source of the 4 T cell receptor beta chains below, sequenced in a study of cytomegalovirus exposure and HLA in healthy donors. In the PCR, 60 Vbeta and 13 Jbeta primers were used. Profiling relied on immunoSEQ multiplex PCR, and the TCRdb table lists in-frame clones only, not all of them. The table shows 150,000 to 180,000 clones, with around 74% occurring only once. Input material: PBMCs. These TCRs come from a man younger than 30 in good health and CMV-seronegative.

The CDR3 DNA reads as TGCGCCAGCAGCCAAGGGCCCCCTGCCCCCGAGCAGTTCTTC. It is translated as CASSQGPPAPEQFF. This sequence joins TRBV4-3 and TRBJ2-1; D unclear. With 1 base removed from V and 10 bases from J, the gap between germline ends came to 14 bases. Germline V gene data show CDR1 as LGHNA and CDR2 as YSLEER. This CDR3 has 14 amino acids.

This sequence joins TRBV2 and TRBJ2-7; D is possibly TRBD1 (5 bases). Germline CDR1 reads SNHLY; CDR2 reads FYNNEI. The V gene lost 5 bases and the J gene lost 0 bases, with 14 bases spanning the gap. CDR3 length equals 15 residues. CDR3: CASSPGSGGSYEQYF. The CDR3 DNA reads TGTGCCAGCAGTCCAGGGTCTGGCGGCTCCTACGAGCAGTACTTC.

The J gene is TRBJ1-5, the V gene TRBV28; no reliable D call. The CDR3 has 11 residues. CDR1 is MDHEN and CDR2 is SYDVKM in the germline V gene. V gave up 5 bases and J gave up 9 bases, with 8 bases separating them. The CDR3 bases are TGTGCCAGCAGTGAAACGAGGCCCCAGCATTTT. Amino acid sequence: CASSETRPQHF.

The chain links TRBV10-3 to TRBJ2-3; 9 nucleotides match TRBD2. Germline lookup yields CDR1 ENHRY and CDR2 SYGVKD. CDR3 length equals 16 residues. The J segment lost 0 bases and the V segment lost 2 bases, leaving 3 bases of the junction unmatched. The CDR3 DNA follows: TGTGCCATCAGTGAGGGGCTAGCGGGAAGCACAGATACGCAGTATTTT. It is translated as CAISEGLAGSTDTQYF.